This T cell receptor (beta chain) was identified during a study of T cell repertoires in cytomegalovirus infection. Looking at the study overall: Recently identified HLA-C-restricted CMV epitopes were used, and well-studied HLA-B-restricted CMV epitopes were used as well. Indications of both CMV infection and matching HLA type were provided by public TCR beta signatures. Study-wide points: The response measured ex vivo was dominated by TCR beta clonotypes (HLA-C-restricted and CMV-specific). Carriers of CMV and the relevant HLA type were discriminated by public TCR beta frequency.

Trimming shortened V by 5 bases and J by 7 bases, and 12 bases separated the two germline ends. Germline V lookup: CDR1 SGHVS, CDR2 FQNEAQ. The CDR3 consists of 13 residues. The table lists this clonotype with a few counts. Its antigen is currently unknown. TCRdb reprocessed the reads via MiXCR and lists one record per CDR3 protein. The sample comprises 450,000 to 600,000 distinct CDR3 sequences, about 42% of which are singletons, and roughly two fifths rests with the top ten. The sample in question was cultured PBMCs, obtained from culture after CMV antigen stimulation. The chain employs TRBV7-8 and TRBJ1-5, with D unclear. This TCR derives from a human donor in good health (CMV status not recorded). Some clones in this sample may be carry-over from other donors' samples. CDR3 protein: CASSLYEAQPQHF. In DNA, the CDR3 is TGTGCCAGCAGCCTGTACGAGGCGCAGCCCCAGCATTTT.